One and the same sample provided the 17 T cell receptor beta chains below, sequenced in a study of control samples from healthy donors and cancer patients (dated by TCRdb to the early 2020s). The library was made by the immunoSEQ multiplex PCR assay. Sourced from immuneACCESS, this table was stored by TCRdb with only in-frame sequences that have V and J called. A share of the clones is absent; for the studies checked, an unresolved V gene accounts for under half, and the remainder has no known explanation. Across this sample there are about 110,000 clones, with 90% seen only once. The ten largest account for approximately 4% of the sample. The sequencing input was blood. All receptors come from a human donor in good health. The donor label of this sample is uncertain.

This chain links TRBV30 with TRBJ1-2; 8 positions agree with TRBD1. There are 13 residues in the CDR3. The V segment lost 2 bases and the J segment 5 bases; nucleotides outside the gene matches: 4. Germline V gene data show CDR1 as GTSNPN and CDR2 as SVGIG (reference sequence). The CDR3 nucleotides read TGTGCCTGGAGTATCCGACAGGGGTATGGCTACACCTTC. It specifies CAWSIRQGYGYTF.

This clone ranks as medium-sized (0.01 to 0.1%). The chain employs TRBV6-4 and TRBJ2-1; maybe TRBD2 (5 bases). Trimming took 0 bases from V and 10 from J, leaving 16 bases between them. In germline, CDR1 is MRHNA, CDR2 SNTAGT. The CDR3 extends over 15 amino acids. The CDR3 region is CASSDSSDGPGEQFF. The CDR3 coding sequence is TGTGCCAGCAGTGACTCGTCCGATGGGCCGGGGGAGCAGTTCTTC.

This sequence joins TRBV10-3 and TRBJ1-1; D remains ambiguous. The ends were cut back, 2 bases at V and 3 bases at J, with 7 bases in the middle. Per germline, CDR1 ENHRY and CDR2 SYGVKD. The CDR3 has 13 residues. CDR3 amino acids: CAISEPGDTEAFF. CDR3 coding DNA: TGTGCCATCAGTGAGCCCGGGGACACTGAAGCTTTCTTT.

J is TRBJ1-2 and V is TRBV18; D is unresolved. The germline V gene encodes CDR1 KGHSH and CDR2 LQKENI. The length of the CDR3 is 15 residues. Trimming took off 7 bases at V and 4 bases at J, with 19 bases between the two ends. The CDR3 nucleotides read TGTGCCAGCTTCGTCGGCAGAAACCCCGCCTATGGCTACACCTTC. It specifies CASFVGRNPAYGYTF.

The CDR3 loop reads CASRGPHTGELFF. DNA for the CDR3: TGTGCCAGCAGAGGACCCCACACCGGGGAGCTGTTTTTT. V gene TRBV28 combines with J gene TRBJ2-2, with D uncertain. The CDR3 loop spans 13 amino acids. V gave up 6 bases and J gave up 3 bases, with 8 bases separating them. CDR1 MDHEN and CDR2 SYDVKM come from the germline V gene.

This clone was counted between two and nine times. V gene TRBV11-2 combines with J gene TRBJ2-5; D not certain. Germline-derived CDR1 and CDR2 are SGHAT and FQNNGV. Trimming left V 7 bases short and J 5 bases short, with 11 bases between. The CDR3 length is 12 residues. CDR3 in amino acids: CASTAAIETQYF. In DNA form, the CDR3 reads TGTGCCAGCACCGCAGCTATTGAGACCCAGTACTTC.

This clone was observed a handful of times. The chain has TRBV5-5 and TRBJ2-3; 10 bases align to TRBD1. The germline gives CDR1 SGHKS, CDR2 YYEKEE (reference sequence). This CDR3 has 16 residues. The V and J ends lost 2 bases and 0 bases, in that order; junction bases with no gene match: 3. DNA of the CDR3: TGTGCCAGCAGCTTAGGGACAGGGGCTAGCACAGATACGCAGTATTTT. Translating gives CASSLGTGASTDTQYF.

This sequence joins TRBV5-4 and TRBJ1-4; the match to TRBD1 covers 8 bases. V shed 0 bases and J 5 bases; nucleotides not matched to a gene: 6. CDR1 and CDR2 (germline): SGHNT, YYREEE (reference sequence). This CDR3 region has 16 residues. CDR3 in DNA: TGTGCCAGCAGCTTGGGGGGCAGGACAGGGAATGAAAAACTGTTTTTT. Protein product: CASSLGGRTGNEKLFF.

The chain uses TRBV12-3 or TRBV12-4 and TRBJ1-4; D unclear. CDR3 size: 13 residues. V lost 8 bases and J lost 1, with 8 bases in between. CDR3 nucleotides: TGTGCCAGCTGGGAGAGAACTAATGAAAAACTGTTTTTT. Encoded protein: CASWERTNEKLFF.

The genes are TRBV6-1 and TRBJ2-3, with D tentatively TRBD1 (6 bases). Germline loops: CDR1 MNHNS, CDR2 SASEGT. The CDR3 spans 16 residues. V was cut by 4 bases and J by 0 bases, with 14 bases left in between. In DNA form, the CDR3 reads TGTGCCAGCAGTGTGTACATGGGGGCTAGCACAGATACGCAGTATTTT. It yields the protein CASSVYMGASTDTQYF.

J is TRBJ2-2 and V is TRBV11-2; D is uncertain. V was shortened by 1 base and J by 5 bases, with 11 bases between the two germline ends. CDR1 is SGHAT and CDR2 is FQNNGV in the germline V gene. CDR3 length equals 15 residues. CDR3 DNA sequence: TGTGCCAGCAGCTTAGGCCGTCCCGGGACCGGGGAGCTGTTTTTT. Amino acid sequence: CASSLGRPGTGELFF.

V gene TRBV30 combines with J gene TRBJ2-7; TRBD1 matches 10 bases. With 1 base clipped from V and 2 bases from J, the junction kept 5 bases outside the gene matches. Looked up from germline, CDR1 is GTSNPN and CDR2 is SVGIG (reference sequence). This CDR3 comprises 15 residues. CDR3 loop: CAWSGSGTGAYEQYF. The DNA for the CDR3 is TGTGCCTGGAGTGGTTCCGGGACAGGGGCCTACGAGCAGTACTTC.

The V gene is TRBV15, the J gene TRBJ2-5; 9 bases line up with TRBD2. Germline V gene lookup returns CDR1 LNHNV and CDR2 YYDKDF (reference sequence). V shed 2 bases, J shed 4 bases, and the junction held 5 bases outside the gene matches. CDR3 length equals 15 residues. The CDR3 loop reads CATSRSPSGVETQYF. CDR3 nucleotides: TGTGCCACCAGCAGAAGTCCTAGCGGGGTAGAGACCCAGTACTTC.

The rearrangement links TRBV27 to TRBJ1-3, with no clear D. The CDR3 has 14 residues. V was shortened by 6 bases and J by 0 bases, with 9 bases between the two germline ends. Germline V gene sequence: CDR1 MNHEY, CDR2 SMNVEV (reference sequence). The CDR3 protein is CASSPSRSGNTIYF. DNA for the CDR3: TGTGCCAGCAGCCCTTCTCGCTCTGGAAACACCATATATTTT.

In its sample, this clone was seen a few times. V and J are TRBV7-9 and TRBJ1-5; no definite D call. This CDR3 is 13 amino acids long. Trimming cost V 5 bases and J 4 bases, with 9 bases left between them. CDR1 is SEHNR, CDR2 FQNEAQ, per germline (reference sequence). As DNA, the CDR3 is TGTGCCAGCAGCCTCGGGGAGAATCAGCCCCAGCATTTT. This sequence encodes CASSLGENQPQHF.

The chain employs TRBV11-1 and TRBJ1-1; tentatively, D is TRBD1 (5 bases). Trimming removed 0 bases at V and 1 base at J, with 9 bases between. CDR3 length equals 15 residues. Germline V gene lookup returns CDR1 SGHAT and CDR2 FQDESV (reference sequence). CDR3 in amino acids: CASSLAGEGNTEAFF. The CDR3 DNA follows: TGTGCCAGCAGCTTAGCGGGGGAAGGGAACACTGAAGCTTTCTTT.

CDR3 in amino acids: CASSSTRGTEAFF. As DNA, the CDR3 is TGTGCCAGCAGTTCAACTAGGGGGACTGAAGCTTTCTTT. The gene calls are TRBV6-5 and TRBJ1-1; D may be TRBD1 (6 bases). The ends were cut back, 4 bases at V and 5 bases at J, with 11 bases in the middle. This CDR3 has 13 residues. The germline V gene encodes CDR1 MNHEY and CDR2 SVGAGI.